This T cell receptor beta chain was captured in a study of blood T cell repertoires in COVID-19. Study-wide background: PBMCs, B-cell-depleted T cells, or T cells were the source of the cDNA or gDNA that made up the material.

Authors' data handling: How many nucleated cells were present was estimated from reference gene primer amplification. TCRdb's copy holds only in-frame clones and misses some; the assay was immunoSEQ multiplex PCR. V, J and clone size were drawn from that table, and D and trimming were deduced from the DNA. The profile shows 20,000 to 30,000 clones, around nine tenths of them singletons. CDR1 is SGHDN, CDR2 FVKESK, per germline. The J segment lost 5 bases and the V segment lost 3 bases, leaving 6 bases of the junction unmatched. The CDR3 extends over 17 amino acids. The source of this sequence is a human donor in a cohort sampled during active COVID-19. Sequencing was carried out using peripheral blood. The chain carries TRBV14 and TRBJ2-1; TRBD2 matches 14 bases. CDR3 residues: CASSHHPTSGRDNEQFF. CDR3 DNA sequence: TGTGCCAGCAGCCACCACCCGACTAGCGGGAGGGACAATGAGCAGTTCTTC. Full variable domain (missing parts from reference TRBV14 and TRBJ2-1): EAGVTQFPSHSVIEKGQTVTLRCDPISGHDNLYWYRRVMGKEIKFLLHFVKESKQDESGMPNNRFLAERTGGTYSTLKVQPAELEDSGVYFCASSHHPTSGRDNEQFFGPGTRLTVL.